This entry lists 30 T cell receptor beta chains sequenced from one sample in a study of T cell responses to AZD1222 COVID-19 vaccine (dated by TCRdb to about 2021). The sample's time point, from its label and the paper: baseline before first vaccination. The library relied on the immunoSEQ multiplex PCR assay. TCRdb re-hosts the immuneACCESS table, in-frame sequences only. Its copies lack some clones; in the studies checked, an unresolved V gene accounts for under half of them, and the cause for the rest is not known. Recorded for this sample are over 120,000 clones; about 93% of them occurred a single time. Of the sample, approximately 9% falls within the top ten clones. The sequencing here drew on peripheral blood, taken on day 0 of AZD1222 vaccination. The receptors shown here come from an adult in good health.

The chain is built from TRBV6-5 and TRBJ1-1; the D gene is possibly TRBD1 (5 bases). The germline V gene has CDR1 MNHEY and CDR2 SVGAGI. This CDR3 region has 15 residues. V was shortened by 0 bases and J by 4 bases, with 12 bases between the two germline ends. For the CDR3, the DNA is TGTGCCAGCAGTTACTCCCGGGACGGCGGCACTGAAGCTTTCTTT. The encoded protein is CASSYSRDGGTEAFF.

The V gene is TRBV19, the J gene TRBJ1-5, with a possible D match to TRBD1 (6 bases). This CDR3 has 16 residues. The germline V gene has CDR1 LNHDA and CDR2 SQIVND (reference sequence). The ends were cut back, 2 bases at V and 0 bases at J, with 11 bases in the middle. The CDR3 region has the DNA TGTGCCAGTAGTATAAGGGGGGGCCCTAGCAATCAGCCCCAGCATTTT. Its protein product is CASSIRGGPSNQPQHF.

The chain joins TRBV9 to TRBJ2-3, with D tentatively TRBD2 (5 bases). Germline CDR1 is SGDLS and CDR2 is YYNGEE. The ends were cut back, 6 bases at V and 0 bases at J, with 14 bases in the middle. The CDR3 sequence is 15 residues long. The CDR3 protein is CASTPSPTSTDTQYF. The CDR3 DNA follows: TGTGCCAGCACCCCTAGCCCGACTAGCACAGATACGCAGTATTTT.

The chain carries TRBV27 and TRBJ1-1; 10 bases align to TRBD1. CDR1 and CDR2 (germline): MNHEY, SMNVEV (reference sequence). This CDR3 has 15 residues. After removal of 6 bases from V and 0 bases from J, the junction contained 4 bases not matched to a gene. The CDR3 DNA follows: TGTGCCAGCAGCCCCGGGACAGGGGTGAACACTGAAGCTTTCTTT. Translated: CASSPGTGVNTEAFF.

The chain is built from TRBV19 and TRBJ2-4; D might be TRBD2 (6 bases). The CDR3 contains 13 residues. Germline CDR1 reads LNHDA; CDR2 reads SQIVND (reference sequence). V gave up 3 bases and J gave up 6 bases, with 9 bases separating them. CDR3 bases: TGTGCCAGTAGTATCGGGAGCACAAACATTCAGTACTTC. Translated, it gives CASSIGSTNIQYF.

The rearrangement uses TRBV5-1 and TRBJ1-1, with 8 bases lining up with TRBD1. With V trimmed by 4 bases and J by 8 bases, 4 bases remained unmatched. This CDR3 contains 12 residues. CDR1 is SGHRS and CDR2 is YFSETQ in the germline V gene. The CDR3 sequence is CASSPGTGEAFF. CDR3 DNA sequence: TGCGCCAGCAGCCCGGGGACAGGAGAAGCTTTCTTT. Complete variable domain (other parts from reference TRBV5-1 and TRBJ1-1): KAGVTQTPRYLIKTRGQQVTLSCSPISGHRSVSWYQQTPGQGLQFLFEYFSETQRNKGNFPGRFSGRQFSNSRSEMNVSTLELGDSALYLCASSPGTGEAFFGQGTRLTVV.

This clone was found once. The chain employs TRBV7-9 and TRBJ1-2; 7 bases agree with TRBD1. The junction had 13 bases not matched to a gene; V was cut back by 5 bases and J by 4 bases. The CDR3 totals 16 residues. Germline lookup yields CDR1 SEHNR and CDR2 FQNEAQ (reference sequence). The CDR3 here is CASSPRDRVASYGYTF. DNA for the CDR3: TGTGCCAGCAGCCCCAGAGACAGGGTGGCTTCCTATGGCTACACCTTC.

This sequence joins TRBV2 and TRBJ2-1, with D perhaps matching TRBD1 (6 bases). The CDR3 runs to 15 residues. Trimming stripped 10 bases from V and 6 bases from J, with 22 bases between. The germline V gene has CDR1 SNHLY and CDR2 FYNNEI. The CDR3 DNA sequence: TGTGCCAAATACGGTGACGGACAGAGCGGCAATGAGCAGTTCTTC. Translating it yields CAKYGDGQSGNEQFF.

The chain combines TRBV4-3 with TRBJ1-4; TRBD1 aligns across 8 bases. The CDR3 loop spans 16 amino acids. Germline-derived CDR1 and CDR2 are LGHNA and YSLEER. The V and J ends lost 0 bases and 7 bases, in that order; junction bases with no gene match: 7. The CDR3 nucleotides are TGCGCCAGCAGCCAAGATCCGACAGGGGTCGGTGAAAAACTGTTTTTT. Translating it yields CASSQDPTGVGEKLFF.

This clone appeared a single time. The chain links TRBV28 to TRBJ2-3, with 8 bases matching TRBD2. CDR1 is MDHEN, CDR2 SYDVKM, per germline. V dropped 3 bases and J dropped 4; count of bases not matched to a gene: 6. The CDR3 has 15 residues. CDR3 nucleotide sequence: TGTGCCAGCAGTTTGGGGGGCGGGGGGCCAGATACGCAGTATTTT. Protein product: CASSLGGGGPDTQYF.

The chain is built from TRBV9 and TRBJ1-2; D call uncertain. Germline loops: CDR1 SGDLS, CDR2 YYNGEE. Trimming stripped 0 bases from V and 1 base from J, with 10 bases between. This CDR3 contains 15 residues. The CDR3 sequence: CASSVESGRNYGYTF. The DNA of the CDR3 is TGTGCCAGCAGCGTAGAGTCCGGTCGTAACTATGGCTACACCTTC. Supplemented by reference TRBV9 and TRBJ1-2, the full variable domain reads DSGVTQTPKHLITATGQRVTLRCSPRSGDLSVYWYQQSLDQGLQFLIQYYNGEERAKGNILERFSAQQFPDLHSELNLSSLELGDSALYFCASSVESGRNYGYTFGSGTRLTVV.

The table lists this clone with a count of one. The chain recombines TRBV7-9 with TRBJ1-4; the D is unclear. CDR3 size: 14 residues. Trimming removed 3 bases from V and 0 bases from J, with 5 bases in between. Germline V CDR1 and CDR2: SEHNR, FQNEAQ (reference sequence). CDR3 DNA: TGTGCCAGCAGCTTTTCTGCAACTAATGAAAAACTGTTTTTT. This sequence encodes CASSFSATNEKLFF.

V and J are TRBV24-1 and TRBJ2-3; 9 bases are a match to TRBD1. The CDR3 sequence is 14 residues long. Unmatched junction bases numbered 8, after V lost 3 bases and J lost 11 bases. CDR1 and CDR2 from the germline V gene are KGHDR and SFDVKD. In DNA, the CDR3 is TGTGCCACCAGTGATCCTCTAACAGGGGGCATGCAGTATTTT. Residues: CATSDPLTGGMQYF.

The chain combines TRBV5-1 with TRBJ2-1; 11 positions match TRBD2. The CDR3 loop spans 14 amino acids. With V trimmed by 5 bases and J by 5 bases, 3 bases remained unmatched. Germline V gene lookup returns CDR1 SGHRS and CDR2 YFSETQ. The DNA for the CDR3 is TGCGCCAGCAGTAGCGGGGGGGCCAACAATGAGCAGTTCTTC. It yields the protein CASSSGGANNEQFF.

The gene calls are TRBV6-2 or TRBV6-3 and TRBJ2-1; D may correspond to TRBD1 or TRBD2 (6 bases each). Germline V CDR1 and CDR2: MNHEY, SVGEGT. V was cut by 4 bases and J by 6 bases, with 13 bases left in between. The CDR3 spans 14 residues. This chain's CDR3 is CASSFGGAVNEQFF. The CDR3 nucleotides read TGTGCCAGCAGTTTCGGGGGCGCGGTCAATGAGCAGTTCTTC.

The rearrangement uses TRBV4-1 and TRBJ2-5, with 10 bases that match TRBD2. Germline V lookup: CDR1 MGHRA, CDR2 YSYEKL. After removal of 3 bases from V and 5 bases from J, the junction contained 21 bases not matched to a gene. This CDR3 is built from 20 residues. The CDR3 coding sequence is TGCGCCAGCAGCCATCCCCGGTTGGCTAGCGGGGGTGACTTGGGGGAGACCCAGTACTTC. It translates to CASSHPRLASGGDLGETQYF.

This clone was observed once. The chain is built from TRBV6-1 and TRBJ2-1; the match to TRBD2 covers 9 bases. V was pared by 2 bases and J by 5 bases, with 7 bases of the junction left unmatched. The CDR3 spans 16 residues. The V gene's germline CDR1 is MNHNS and CDR2 SASEGT. In nucleotides, the CDR3 is TGTGCCAGCAGTGAATTCTGGCGGGGGGGAAACAATGAGCAGTTCTTC. Translation gives CASSEFWRGGNNEQFF.

This rearrangement joins TRBV4-1 to TRBJ2-5; 11 bases are shared with TRBD2. The V segment lost 1 base and the J segment 0 bases; nucleotides outside the gene matches: 1. The CDR3 spans 16 residues. Germline assignment: CDR1 MGHRA and CDR2 YSYEKL. CDR3 DNA: TGCGCCAGCAGCCAAGTAGCGGGGGGGTACCAAGAGACCCAGTACTTC. As protein: CASSQVAGGYQETQYF.

This clone was detected only a few times. V gene TRBV2 combines with J gene TRBJ1-6, with D possibly TRBD1 on 5 matching bases. Trimming cost V 9 bases and J 2 bases, with 8 bases left between them. The germline V gene encodes CDR1 SNHLY and CDR2 FYNNEI. The CDR3 extends over 13 amino acids. The CDR3 spells CASQTAYNSPLHF. The CDR3 DNA reads as TGTGCCAGTCAGACAGCCTATAATTCACCCCTCCACTTT.

The V call is TRBV7-2, the J call TRBJ1-6, with TRBD1 as a possible D gene (5 bases). Germline V gene data show CDR1 as SGHTA and CDR2 as FQGNSA. CDR3 length equals 15 residues. V shed 3 bases and J shed 2 bases, with 8 bases lying between them. The CDR3 sequence: CASSLGRPYNSPLHF. Written as DNA, the CDR3 is TGTGCCAGCAGCTTGGGACGGCCCTATAATTCACCCCTCCACTTT.

The chain recombines TRBV5-1 with TRBJ1-1; possible D gene TRBD1, 6 bases. The CDR3 is made up of 14 amino acids. Trimming took 1 base from V and 2 from J, leaving 9 bases between them. Germline loops: CDR1 SGHRS, CDR2 YFSETQ. The CDR3 loop is CASSLSGGNTEAFF. CDR3 DNA sequence: TGCGCCAGCAGCTTGTCCGGGGGCAACACTGAAGCTTTCTTT.

This clone was recorded once. The chain has TRBV5-1 and TRBJ1-2; 10 bases line up with TRBD1. The CDR3 runs 13 residues. V was pared by 4 bases and J by 7 bases, with 4 bases of the junction left unmatched. The germline V gene has CDR1 SGHRS and CDR2 YFSETQ. The CDR3: CASSEGQGSGYTF. CDR3 nucleotides: TGCGCCAGCAGCGAGGGACAGGGGTCTGGCTACACCTTC.

The chain has TRBV5-1 and TRBJ2-2; TRBD1 matches 8 bases. The germline V gene has CDR1 SGHRS and CDR2 YFSETQ. The CDR3 is 17 residues long. V shed 0 bases and J 4 bases; nucleotides not matched to a gene: 8. The DNA of the CDR3 is TGCGCCAGCAGCTTGGCTCCGGACAGGGTGGCCACCGGGGAGCTGTTTTTT. Translating it yields CASSLAPDRVATGELFF.

V gene TRBV5-4 combines with J gene TRBJ2-4; D perhaps matches TRBD1 (5 bases). CDR1 and CDR2 (germline): SGHNT, YYREEE (reference sequence). Trimming removed 4 bases at V and 7 bases at J, with 9 bases between. The CDR3 extends over 12 amino acids. The DNA of the CDR3 is TGTGCCAGCAGCATGGACACTAACATTCAGTACTTC. Protein: CASSMDTNIQYF.

This clone has just a few counts. The V gene is TRBV24-1, the J gene TRBJ1-5; 7 bases are a match to TRBD1. The V gene's germline CDR1 is KGHDR and CDR2 SFDVKD. The CDR3 runs 17 residues. The trim removed 3 bases at V and 2 bases at J, leaving 9 bases unmatched. The CDR3 DNA sequence: TGTGCCACCAGTGATACAAAGACAGGGTTGGGCAATCAGCCCCAGCATTTT. Residues: CATSDTKTGLGNQPQHF.

The rearrangement uses TRBV6-2 or TRBV6-3 and TRBJ1-5, with TRBD1 identical over 9 bases. Looked up from germline, CDR1 is MNHEY and CDR2 is SVGEGT. V shed 0 bases and J 6 bases; nucleotides not matched to a gene: 6. The CDR3 runs to 16 residues. Here the CDR3 reads CASSYSRTGEGQPQHF. CDR3 DNA sequence: TGTGCCAGCAGTTACTCGAGGACAGGGGAAGGTCAGCCCCAGCATTTT.

The V gene is TRBV6-5, the J gene TRBJ1-1; no clear D. V dropped 3 bases and J dropped 4 bases, with 9 bases sitting between them. Germline V gene data show CDR1 as MNHEY and CDR2 as SVGAGI. CDR3 length: 13 amino acids. As DNA, the CDR3 is TGTGCCAGCAGTTATGGTCCCGGCACTGAAGCTTTCTTT. Translating gives CASSYGPGTEAFF.

CDR3 coding DNA: TGTGCCAGCAGCTTAGCGCTCTCCCTGAGCGGGGGGGCCGTCGGGGAGCTGTTTTTT. Protein sequence: CASSLALSLSGGAVGELFF. The rearrangement joins TRBV7-9 to TRBJ2-2, with 10 positions matching TRBD2. With V trimmed by 0 bases and J by 7 bases, 14 bases remained unmatched. The CDR3 sequence is 19 residues long. Germline assignment: CDR1 SEHNR and CDR2 FQNEAQ (reference sequence). Looking up the rest from reference TRBV7-9 and TRBJ2-2 gives the full variable domain: DTGVSQNPRHKITKRGQNVTFRCDPISEHNRLYWYRQTLGQGPEFLTYFQNEAQLEKSRLLSDRFSAERPKGSFSTLEIQRTEQGDSAMYLCASSLALSLSGGAVGELFFGEGSRLTVL.

This clone was recorded once. This chain links TRBV7-9 with TRBJ2-1; 10 bases fit TRBD1. J lost 3 bases, V lost 2 bases, and 7 bases had no gene match. Germline loops: CDR1 SEHNR, CDR2 FQNEAQ (reference sequence). The CDR3 contains 17 residues. The CDR3 sequence is CASSLSGTGVGYNEQFF. The DNA for the CDR3 is TGTGCCAGCAGCTTATCCGGGACAGGGGTAGGCTACAATGAGCAGTTCTTC.

This chain connects TRBV25-1 to TRBJ2-3; possible D gene TRBD2, 7 bases. Per germline, CDR1 MGHDK and CDR2 SYGVNS. The CDR3 runs to 15 residues. V was cut by 6 bases and J by 1 base, with 14 bases left in between. This chain's CDR3 is CASSWTGGRTDTQYF. CDR3 DNA: TGTGCCAGCAGCTGGACGGGGGGCCGCACAGATACGCAGTATTTT.